This TCR beta chain was captured by sequencing in a study of cytomegalovirus exposure and HLA in healthy donors. Study-wide results and caveats: Another analysis was done later, and it associated roughly 15,000 TCR beta sequences with HLA alleles at 0.05 false discovery rate. V- and J-gene trimming in TCR beta was tied to a missense DCLRE1C variant by an analysis performed later. With DRB1 most and HLA-C fewest, TCR association rates differed between HLA loci in a later analysis.

The CDR3 totals 15 residues. Germline lookup yields CDR1 ENHRY and CDR2 SYGVKD. V lost 3 bases to trimming and J lost 4 bases; unmatched junction nucleotides: 5. Each donor was healthy, and each was a bone marrow donor. In the PCR, 60 Vbeta and 13 Jbeta primers were used. Method: immunoSEQ multiplex PCR; TCRdb's copy keeps in-frame clones and lacks some. In the table there are 200,000 to 250,000 clones, 70% to 80% of which are singletons. With regard to this clone: What it recognizes is unknown.

The chain couples TRBV10-3 to TRBJ1-3; 8 nucleotides agree with TRBD1. The sequence was obtained from a man in his forties in good health and CMV-seronegative. Sequences were obtained from PBMCs. DNA of the CDR3: TGTGCCATCAGTGAAGGGACAGGAGGAGGAAACACCATATATTTT. Translating gives CAISEGTGGGNTIYF.